These 2 T cell receptor beta chains were all obtained from the same sample, sequenced in a study of blood T cell repertoires in COVID-19. Clones were sequenced by immunoSEQ multiplex PCR, and TCRdb holds only the in-frame ones, with some missing. The sample consists of over 90,000 clones, 81% of them appearing once. Sequenced sample: peripheral blood. These receptors were taken from a man in his 60s with acute or convalescent COVID-19.

The CDR3 sequence is CASSPGDRADTQYF. CDR3 DNA: TGTGCCAGCAGCCCGGGGGACAGGGCAGATACGCAGTATTTT. V usage is TRBV9 and J usage is TRBJ2-3; TRBD1 matches 9 bases. The CDR3 loop spans 14 amino acids. Trimming at V came to 4 bases and at J to 4 bases, leaving 4 bases not matched to a gene. Germline loops: CDR1 SGDLS, CDR2 YYNGEE.

This clone has a handful of counts. The chain couples TRBV28 to TRBJ1-1; D unresolved. Germline V gene lookup returns CDR1 MDHEN and CDR2 SYDVKM. V dropped 3 bases and J dropped 4 bases, with 9 bases sitting between them. The CDR3 is made up of 13 amino acids. The chain's CDR3 is CASSLSGTTEAFF. The CDR3 coding sequence is TGTGCCAGCAGTTTGAGCGGCACCACTGAAGCTTTCTTT.